This TCR beta chain was recovered during a study of blood T cells in healthy people across ages (dated by TCRdb to about 2015). In terms of the full investigation: In model experiments, template switching captured about one uniquely barcoded TCR beta cDNA molecule for every two T cells. Age-related changes in TCR beta repertoire diversity were measured in the study by deep sequencing normalized with unique cDNA molecular identifiers. The donors were divided into four age groups: young (average around 17 years), middle-aged (approximately 41), aged (roughly 66) and long-lived (roughly 88). To avoid experimental bias, donors of different ages were distributed randomly across sequencing lanes. Two additional independent replicas of 1 million unique cDNA reads from the same blood draw were analyzed for two donors (one aged 18 to 30 and one aged 80 or older).

Reading the germline V gene gives CDR1 SGHRS and CDR2 YFSETQ. V and J are trimmed by 0 bases and 6 bases, and the gene matches miss 8 bases of the junction. The CDR3 spans 17 residues, from the cysteine through the phenylalanine. CDR3 DNA only is kept here, 51 bases in frame from base 1. The roughly 42 donors, aged about 6 to 100 years, were systemically healthy Caucasian individuals from Russia. Each donor gave around 9 milliliters of peripheral blood, collected into EDTA-treated Vacutainer tubes. Ficoll-Paque density-gradient centrifugation was used to isolate PBMCs, with at least 7 million obtained per sample. Trizol reagent was used to extract total RNA from the PBMCs, yielding at least 5 micrograms per sample. Naive CD45RAhigh/CD27high T cell percentages were measured by flow cytometry on a PBMC aliquot from every donor. Results and caveats for the whole study, not just this receptor: As age increased, observed TCR beta diversity per million T cells dropped in a roughly linear way, and a significant reduction was already evident by age 40. Conclusive comparison of naive and antigen-experienced compartments was prevented by the profiling of bulk unsorted PBMCs. Because donor CMV infection status was unknown, age-related changes in expanded clonotypes were potentially confounded. Compared with the aged group, more naive CD4+ T cells, fewer expanded clones and increased TCR diversity were shown by the long-lived group, suggesting age selection. A strong correlation was found between observed TCR beta diversity and the percentage of naive T cells measured by flow cytometry. Total diversity estimates from one million sequenced T cells were considered lower bounds and underestimates.

This clonotype was recorded a few times. What antigen it recognizes has not been identified. Per-base qualities were not stored, and no clone one base away is much larger. Library method: 5' RACE. A second roughly 7 to 12 cycle PCR used a sample-barcoded 5' primer and a J-beta primer mix. A unique molecular identifier was introduced onto each TCR beta cDNA molecule by a template-switch 5' adaptor carrying 12 random nucleotides. Each sample yielded at least 3 million CDR3-containing paired-end reads. First-strand cDNA synthesis was performed from all RNA using the Mint cDNA synthesis kit, with priming by a TRBC-specific oligonucleotide. Following uracil-DNA glycosylase treatment, a first 18-cycle PCR with universal primers M1SS and BC2_uni_R was performed on all cDNA. Under the source paper's analysis protocol: For normalization, 1 million high-quality reads were randomly selected from each sample, with every read carrying a distinct molecular identifier. Reads sharing molecular identifiers were discarded rather than binned into consensus sequences. MiTCR, with a Q25 quality threshold and the strictest error-elimination algorithm, was used for CDR3 identification, clonotype clustering and error correction. A nonparametric unseen species model with Euler transformation was used to estimate a lower bound on total TCR beta diversity. TCRdb ran its own pipeline on the public reads, namely fastp trimming at Q25 and MiXCR clone calling, and kept in-frame beta chains. A single entry per CDR3 protein holds the most common genes and DNA from its merged rows. The V and J calls were determined by TCRdb, not by the authors. In all, the sample holds 1.8 million or so distinct CDR3 sequences, and 30% to 40% of those were seen once. The ten largest clones take up under 30% of the sample.

The receptor's source is a human donor in good health. Here the chain combines TRBV5-1 and TRBJ2-1, and 11 junctional nucleotides match TRBD2. The sequencing input was blood. The sequenced DNA: TGCGCCAGCAGCTTGGAGGGTAGCGGGGGGGCCTCCAATGAGCAGTTCTTC. It encodes CASSLEGSGGASNEQFF.